This T cell receptor (beta chain) was captured in a study of CD4 T cells in relation to SARS-CoV-2 and coronaviruses. In the study overall: PBMCs were cultured with antigen for roughly nine days before TCR beta sequencing.

Here immunoSEQ multiplex PCR was the method, and the copy in TCRdb shows in-frame clones only, minus some. Of roughly 29,000 clones listed, 75% to 80% are singletons. Trimming took 4 bases from V and 2 from J, leaving 8 bases between them. From germline, CDR1 is SNHLY and CDR2 FYNNEI. The CDR3 totals 13 residues. CD4+ T cells from unexposed donors were obtained before the COVID-19 pandemic (2011-2018). Isolation of CD4+ T cells took place after 10 days in culture. Unexposed-donor CD4+ T cells were probed with SARS-CoV-2 S/N and four cold-coronavirus spikes, cells permitting. Regarding this clone: Its antigen is as yet unknown.

The sample consisted of CD4+ T cells from PBMCs, cultured in vitro. The receptor was derived from a human donor in good health. The chain links TRBV2 to TRBJ1-1, with no clear D. In nucleotides, the CDR3 is TGTGCCAGCAGTGGAGTAGCCAACACTGAAGCTTTCTTT. Translation: CASSGVANTEAFF.